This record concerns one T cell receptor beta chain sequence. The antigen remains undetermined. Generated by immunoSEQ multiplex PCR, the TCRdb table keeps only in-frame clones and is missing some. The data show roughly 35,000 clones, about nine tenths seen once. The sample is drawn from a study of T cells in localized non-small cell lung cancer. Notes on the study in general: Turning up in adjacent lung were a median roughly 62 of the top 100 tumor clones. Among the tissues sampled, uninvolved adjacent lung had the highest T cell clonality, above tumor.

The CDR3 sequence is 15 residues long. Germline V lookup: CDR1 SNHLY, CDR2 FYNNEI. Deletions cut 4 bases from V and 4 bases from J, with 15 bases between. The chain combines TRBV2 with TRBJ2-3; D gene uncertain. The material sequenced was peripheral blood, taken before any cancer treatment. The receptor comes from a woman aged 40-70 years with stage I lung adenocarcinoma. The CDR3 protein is CASSAATQQADTQYF. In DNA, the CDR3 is TGTGCCAGCAGTGCGGCCACCCAGCAGGCAGATACGCAGTATTTT.